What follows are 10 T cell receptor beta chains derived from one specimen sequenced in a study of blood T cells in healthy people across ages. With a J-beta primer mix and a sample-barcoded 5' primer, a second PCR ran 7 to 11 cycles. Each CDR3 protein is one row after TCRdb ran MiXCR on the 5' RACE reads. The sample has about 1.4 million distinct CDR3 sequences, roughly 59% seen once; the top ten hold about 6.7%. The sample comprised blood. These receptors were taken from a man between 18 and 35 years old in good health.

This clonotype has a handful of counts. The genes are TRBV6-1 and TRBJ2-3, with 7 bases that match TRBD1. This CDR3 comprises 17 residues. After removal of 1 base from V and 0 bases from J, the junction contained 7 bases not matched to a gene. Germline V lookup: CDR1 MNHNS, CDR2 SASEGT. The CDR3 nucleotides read TGTGCCAGCAGTGAAGGACCAGACAGGGCCAGCACAGATACGCAGTATTTT. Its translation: CASSEGPDRASTDTQYF.

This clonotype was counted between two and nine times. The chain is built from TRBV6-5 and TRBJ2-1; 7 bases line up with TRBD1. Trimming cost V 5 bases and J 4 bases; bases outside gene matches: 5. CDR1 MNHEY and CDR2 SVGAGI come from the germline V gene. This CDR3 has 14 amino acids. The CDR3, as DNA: TGTGCCAGCAGTGCCGGGACAGCTTACAATGAGCAGTTCTTC. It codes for CASSAGTAYNEQFF.

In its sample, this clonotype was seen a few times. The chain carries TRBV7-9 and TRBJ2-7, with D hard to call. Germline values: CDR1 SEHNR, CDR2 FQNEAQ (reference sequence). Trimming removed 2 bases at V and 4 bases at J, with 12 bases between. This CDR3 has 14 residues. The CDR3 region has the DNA TGTGCCAGCAGCTTATCGCCAATAGGTTACGAGCAGTACTTC. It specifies CASSLSPIGYEQYF.

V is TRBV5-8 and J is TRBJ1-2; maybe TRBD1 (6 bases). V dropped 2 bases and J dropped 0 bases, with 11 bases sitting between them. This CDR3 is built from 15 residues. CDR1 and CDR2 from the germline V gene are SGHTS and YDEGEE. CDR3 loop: CASSFIGQPNYGYTF. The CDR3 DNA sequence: TGTGCCAGCAGCTTCATCGGACAGCCTAACTATGGCTACACCTTC.

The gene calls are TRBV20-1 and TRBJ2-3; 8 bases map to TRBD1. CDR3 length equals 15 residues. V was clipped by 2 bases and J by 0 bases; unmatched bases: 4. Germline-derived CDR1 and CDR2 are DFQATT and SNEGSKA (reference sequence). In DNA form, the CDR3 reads TGCAGTGCTAGATCCCGGGACAGGAGCACAGATACGCAGTATTTT. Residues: CSARSRDRSTDTQYF.

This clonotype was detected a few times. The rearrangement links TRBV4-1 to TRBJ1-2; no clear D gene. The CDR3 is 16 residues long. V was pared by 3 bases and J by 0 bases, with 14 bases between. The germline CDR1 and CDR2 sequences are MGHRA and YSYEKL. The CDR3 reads CASSQGFGEANYGYTF. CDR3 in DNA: TGCGCCAGCAGCCAGGGATTCGGGGAAGCTAACTATGGCTACACCTTC.

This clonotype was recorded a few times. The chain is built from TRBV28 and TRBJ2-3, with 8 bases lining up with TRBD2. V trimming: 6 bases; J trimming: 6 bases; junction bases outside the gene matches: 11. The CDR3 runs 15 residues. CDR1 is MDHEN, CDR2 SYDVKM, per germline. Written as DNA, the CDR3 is TGTGCCAGCAGACCCCGCGGGGGGTCCGGGGATACGCAGTATTTT. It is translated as CASRPRGGSGDTQYF.

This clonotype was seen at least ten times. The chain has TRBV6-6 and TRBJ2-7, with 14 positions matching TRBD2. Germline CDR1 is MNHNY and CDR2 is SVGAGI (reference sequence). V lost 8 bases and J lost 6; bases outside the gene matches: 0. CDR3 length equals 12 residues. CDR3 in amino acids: CASGLAGGEQYF. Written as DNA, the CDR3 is TGTGCCAGCGGACTAGCGGGAGGCGAGCAGTACTTC.

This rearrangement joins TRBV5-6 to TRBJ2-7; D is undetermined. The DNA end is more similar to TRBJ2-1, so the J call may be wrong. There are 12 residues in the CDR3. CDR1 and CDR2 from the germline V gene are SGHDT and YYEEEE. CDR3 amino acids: CASSFALIEQFF. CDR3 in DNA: TGTGCCAGCAGCTTTGCTCTCATTGAGCAGTTCTTC.

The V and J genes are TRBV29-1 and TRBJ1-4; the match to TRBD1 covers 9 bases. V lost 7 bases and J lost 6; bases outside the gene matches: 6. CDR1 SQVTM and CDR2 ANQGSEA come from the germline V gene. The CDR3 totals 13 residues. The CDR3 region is CSAQGARDEKLFF. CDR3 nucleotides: TGCAGCGCACAGGGGGCGCGGGATGAAAAACTGTTTTTT.